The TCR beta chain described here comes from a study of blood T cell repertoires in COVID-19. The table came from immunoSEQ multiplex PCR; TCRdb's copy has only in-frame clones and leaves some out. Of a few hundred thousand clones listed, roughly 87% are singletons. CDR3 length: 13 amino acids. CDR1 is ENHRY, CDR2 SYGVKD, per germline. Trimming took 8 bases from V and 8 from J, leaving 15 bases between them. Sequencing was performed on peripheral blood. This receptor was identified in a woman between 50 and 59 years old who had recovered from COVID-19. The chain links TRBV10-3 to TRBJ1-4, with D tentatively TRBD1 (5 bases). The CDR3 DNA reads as TGTGCCATCTCCCAGGGCCCCGGGGAAAAACTGTTTTTT. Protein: CAISQGPGEKLFF.